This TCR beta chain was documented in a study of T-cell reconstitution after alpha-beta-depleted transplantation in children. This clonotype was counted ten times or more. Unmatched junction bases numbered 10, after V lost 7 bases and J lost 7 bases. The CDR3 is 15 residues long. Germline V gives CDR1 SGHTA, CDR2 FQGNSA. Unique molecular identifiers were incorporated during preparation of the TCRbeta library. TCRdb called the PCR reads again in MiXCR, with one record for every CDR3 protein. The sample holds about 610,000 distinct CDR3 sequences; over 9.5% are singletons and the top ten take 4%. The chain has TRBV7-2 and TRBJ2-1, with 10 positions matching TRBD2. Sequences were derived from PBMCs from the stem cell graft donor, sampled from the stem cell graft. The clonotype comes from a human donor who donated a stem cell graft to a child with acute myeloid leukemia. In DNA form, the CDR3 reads TGTGCCAGCACCACCGGACTAGCGGAAACGAATGAGCAGTTCTTC. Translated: CASTTGLAETNEQFF.